The following is a TCR beta chain sequence with its context. The TCR beta CDR3 regions underwent amplification using RNA transcripts as the source. A set of HTBI primers served as the primers for a first-round RT-PCR of the TCR CDR3. TCRdb re-called the multiplex PCR reads with MiXCR, one entry per CDR3 protein. This sample carries a few hundred thousand distinct CDR3 sequences, 15% to 17% of them seen once, and the ten largest clones take roughly 26%. This sample is drawn from a study of T cells in Graves' hyperthyroidism and ophthalmopathy. Uncontrolled infection, other autoimmune disease, pregnancy or lactation led to exclusion. Each 10 ml fresh peripheral blood draw supplied the PBMCs. The sequence derives from a woman between 18 and 30 years old with Graves' hyperthyroidism that later progressed to Graves' ophthalmopathy. Input material: blood.

This chain's CDR3 is CANSLRPSPTPGQGYYNEQFF. The CDR3 DNA reads TGTGCCAACAGTCTTAGGCCCTCCCCCACGCCGGGACAGGGATACTACAATGAGCAGTTCTTC. The rearrangement links TRBV11-1 to TRBJ2-1, with TRBD1 matching 9 bases. The J segment lost 3 bases and the V segment lost 10 bases, leaving 28 bases of the junction unmatched. Germline CDR1 is SGHAT and CDR2 is FQDESV (reference sequence). This CDR3 is 21 amino acids long.